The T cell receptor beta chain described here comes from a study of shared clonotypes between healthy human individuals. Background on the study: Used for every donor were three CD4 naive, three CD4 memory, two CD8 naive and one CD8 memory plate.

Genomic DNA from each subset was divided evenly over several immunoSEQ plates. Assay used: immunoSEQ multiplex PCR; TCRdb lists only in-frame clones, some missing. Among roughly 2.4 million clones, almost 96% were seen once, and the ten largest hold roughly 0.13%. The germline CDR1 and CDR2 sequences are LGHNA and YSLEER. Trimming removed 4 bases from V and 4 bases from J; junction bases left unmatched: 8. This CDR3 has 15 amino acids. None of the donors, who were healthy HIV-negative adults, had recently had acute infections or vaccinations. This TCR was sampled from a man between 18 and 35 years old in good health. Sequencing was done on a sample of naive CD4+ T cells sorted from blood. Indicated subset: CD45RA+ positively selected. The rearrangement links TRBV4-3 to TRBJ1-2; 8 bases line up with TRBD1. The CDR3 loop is CASSRQTGAGYGYTF. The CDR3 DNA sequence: TGCGCCAGCAGCCGGCAGACAGGGGCCGGCTATGGCTACACCTTC.